Each of the 20 T cell receptor beta chains below was sequenced from the same sample in a study of blood T cell repertoires in COVID-19. Sequencing used immunoSEQ multiplex PCR; TCRdb keeps in-frame clones, though not all of them. There are 300,000 to 400,000 clones in the sample; roughly 90% occur only once, and around 2.7% lies in the top ten. Sequencing used PBMCs or T cells enriched from blood (not recorded which). These receptors were collected from a man between 60 and 75 years old who had recovered from COVID-19.

The rearrangement links TRBV19 to TRBJ1-1, with TRBD1 matching over 7 bases. V was clipped by 0 bases and J by 7 bases; unmatched bases: 8. The CDR3 is 15 residues long. Germline CDR1 LNHDA, CDR2 SQIVND (reference sequence). This CDR3 is CASSIDRRGTVEAFF. The CDR3 nucleotides are TGTGCCAGTAGTATAGATAGGAGGGGGACAGTTGAAGCTTTCTTT.

The chain is built from TRBV18 and TRBJ2-7; the D gene is possibly TRBD1 (6 bases). The V end was cut by 5 bases, the J end by 2 bases, with 13 bases between. CDR1 is KGHSH and CDR2 is LQKENI in the germline V gene. The CDR3 runs 14 residues. CDR3 in amino acids: CASSNRDTAYEQYF. The DNA for the CDR3 is TGTGCCAGCTCAAACCGGGACACCGCCTACGAGCAGTACTTC.

This clone has a single count. This chain links TRBV27 with TRBJ2-5; TRBD2 aligns across 14 bases. Looked up from germline, CDR1 is MNHEY and CDR2 is SMNVEV (reference sequence). The V gene end was trimmed by 5 bases and the J gene end by 5 bases; junction bases not matched to a gene: 13. The CDR3 consists of 18 residues. In DNA form, the CDR3 reads TGTGCCAGCAGTACCCGACTAGCGGGAGGGCCCATGGGTGAGACCCAGTACTTC. Protein product: CASSTRLAGGPMGETQYF.

The chain combines TRBV11-2 with TRBJ1-4; D gene unclear. V lost 5 bases and J lost 6, with 16 bases in between. CDR1 is SGHAT and CDR2 is FQNNGV in the germline V gene. This CDR3 has 15 residues. As DNA, the CDR3 is TGTGCCAGCAGCCCGGTTGGTGGGGAGGATGAAAAACTGTTTTTT. Its protein is CASSPVGGEDEKLFF.

CDR3 DNA: TGTGCCAGCAGCCAACAGGGAACTGAAGCTTTCTTT. Translating it yields CASSQQGTEAFF. The chain couples TRBV6-6 to TRBJ1-1; D may be TRBD1 (6 bases). Per germline, CDR1 MNHNY and CDR2 SVGAGI (reference sequence). This CDR3 region has 12 residues. V lost 6 bases and J 5 bases, leaving 10 bases between the germline ends.

The chain recombines TRBV9 with TRBJ1-5; 11 bases fit TRBD1. V shed 4 bases, J shed 10 bases, and the junction held 7 bases outside the gene matches. Germline values: CDR1 SGDLS, CDR2 YYNGEE. The CDR3 runs 14 residues. In DNA form, the CDR3 reads TGTGCCAGCAGCCTCGGACAGGGGGCGCAACCCCAGCATTTT. Its protein is CASSLGQGAQPQHF.

This chain joins TRBV7-8 and TRBJ2-2; TRBD2 agrees at 9 bases. Trimming cost V 1 base and J 4 bases; bases outside gene matches: 7. In germline, CDR1 is SGHVS, CDR2 FQNEAQ. The CDR3 length is 17 residues. DNA of the CDR3: TGTGCCAGCAGCTTAGGGGTTAGCGGGAGTAGCACCGGGGAGCTGTTTTTT. This codes for CASSLGVSGSSTGELFF.

The chain couples TRBV2 to TRBJ1-2, with 8 positions matching TRBD1. The germline CDR1 and CDR2 sequences are SNHLY and FYNNEI. The CDR3 has 14 amino acids. The V gene end was trimmed by 3 bases and the J gene end by 5 bases; junction bases not matched to a gene: 5. CDR3 in DNA: TGTGCCAGCAGTGACAGGGGGCAAAATTATGGCTACACCTTC. It specifies CASSDRGQNYGYTF. Drawing the rest from reference TRBV2 and TRBJ1-2, the complete variable domain is EPEVTQTPSHQVTQMGQEVILRCVPISNHLYFYWYRQILGQKVEFLVSFYNNEISEKSEIFDDQFSVERPDGSNFTLKIRSTKLEDSAMYFCASSDRGQNYGYTFGSGTRLTVV.

This clone was recorded many times. The junction does not match germline at one end; this may be a read error. V is TRBV10-3 and J is TRBJ1-1; D is possibly TRBD1 (6 bases). Germline CDR1 and CDR2: ENHRY and SYGVKD. There are 14 residues in the CDR3. The CDR3 protein is CAISGNRDRSQILF. In nucleotides, the CDR3 is TGTGCCATCAGTGGCAACAGGGACCGGTCCCAGATTCTCTTT.

This chain links TRBV10-3 with TRBJ2-5; 10 nucleotides align to TRBD2. The CDR3 is 15 amino acids. Germline CDR1 and CDR2: ENHRY and SYGVKD. The trim removed 3 bases at V and 4 bases at J, leaving 5 bases unmatched. The CDR3 sequence: CAISEAGGSAETQYF. In DNA, the CDR3 is TGTGCCATCAGTGAAGCGGGAGGGTCGGCAGAGACCCAGTACTTC.

This chain connects TRBV5-1 to TRBJ1-2; possibly TRBD1 for D (5 bases). Deletions cut 2 bases from V and 6 bases from J, with 17 bases between. The CDR3 has 15 residues. Germline-derived CDR1 and CDR2 are SGHRS and YFSETQ. CDR3 region: CASSFISRQMDGYTF. CDR3 nucleotide sequence: TGCGCCAGCAGCTTTATTTCCCGACAGATGGATGGCTACACCTTC.

This clone was detected many times. V is TRBV19 and J is TRBJ1-2; 7 positions agree with TRBD1. V gave up 3 bases and J gave up 7 bases; unmatched junction bases: 17. This CDR3 has 17 residues. Germline loops: CDR1 LNHDA, CDR2 SQIVND (reference sequence). The CDR3 coding sequence is TGTGCCAGTAGTATGGTCGGCACAGGGGTCTCACGAGTTGGCTACACCTTC. Translating it yields CASSMVGTGVSRVGYTF.

This chain uses TRBV9 with TRBJ2-3; D gene uncertain. V was shortened by 0 bases and J by 0 bases, with 11 bases between the two germline ends. The germline V gene encodes CDR1 SGDLS and CDR2 YYNGEE. The CDR3 extends over 16 amino acids. The CDR3 protein is CASSVGTYSSTDTQYF. The CDR3 nucleotides read TGTGCCAGCAGCGTAGGTACCTACTCCAGCACAGATACGCAGTATTTT. The full variable domain, in which reference TRBV9 and TRBJ2-3 provide the parts outside the CDR3, is DSGVTQTPKHLITATGQRVTLRCSPRSGDLSVYWYQQSLDQGLQFLIQYYNGEERAKGNILERFSAQQFPDLHSELNLSSLELGDSALYFCASSVGTYSSTDTQYFGPGTRLTVL.

The sample holds one count of this clone. This chain links TRBV11-3 with TRBJ1-1; D might be TRBD1 (6 bases). Germline values: CDR1 SGHNT, CDR2 YENEEA. CDR3 length: 14 amino acids. V lost 7 bases and J 6 bases, leaving 18 bases between the germline ends. As DNA, the CDR3 is TGTGCCAGCACACTGCGGACAGCTGGGCCTGAAGCTTTCTTT. This gives the protein CASTLRTAGPEAFF.

This rearrangement joins TRBV4-1 to TRBJ2-4, with 14 bases matching TRBD2. V was pared by 4 bases and J by 2 bases, with 7 bases of the junction left unmatched. The V gene's germline CDR1 is MGHRA and CDR2 YSYEKL. This CDR3 is built from 18 residues. The CDR3 is CASSPGTSGSFSKNIQYF. CDR3 in DNA: TGCGCCAGCAGCCCAGGGACTAGCGGGAGCTTTTCCAAAAACATTCAGTACTTC.

V is TRBV10-3 and J is TRBJ1-1; D is unresolved. The CDR3 runs 15 residues. Germline V gives CDR1 ENHRY, CDR2 SYGVKD. V lost 3 bases to trimming and J lost 1 base, with 12 bases between them. CDR3 residues: CAISDFGVRNTEAFF. CDR3 DNA sequence: TGTGCCATCAGTGATTTCGGGGTCCGGAACACTGAAGCTTTCTTT.

Turning to this clone: One end of the junction fails to match germline, which may point to a read error. CDR3 loop: CASSPDRVRAVF. The CDR3 DNA reads TGTGCCAGCAGCCCGGACAGGGTCCGGGCGGTCTTC. The chain is built from TRBV14 and TRBJ2-1; 8 bases line up with TRBD1. Germline CDR1 reads SGHDN; CDR2 reads FVKESK. This CDR3 has 12 amino acids.

The count of this clone is one. The chain employs TRBV6-5 and TRBJ1-2, with D possibly TRBD1 on 5 matching bases. CDR3 length: 13 amino acids. V lost 6 bases to trimming and J lost 4 bases, with 12 bases between them. Germline-derived CDR1 and CDR2 are MNHEY and SVGAGI. The CDR3 DNA follows: TGTGCCAGCAGCCCGGACACGGTCTATGGCTACACCTTC. Its translation: CASSPDTVYGYTF.

This rearrangement joins TRBV6-2 or TRBV6-3 to TRBJ1-2; D might be TRBD1 (5 bases). The V and J ends lost 6 bases and 4 bases respectively, with 12 bases between them. The germline CDR1 and CDR2 sequences are MNHEY and SVGEGT. The CDR3 is 13 amino acids. The CDR3 DNA follows: TGTGCCAGCAGCTTAGACAGTCTCTATGGCTACACCTTC. Protein product: CASSLDSLYGYTF.

For the CDR3, the DNA is TGTGCCAGCAGTCGCGAGACTGGGGAGCTGTTTTTT. Translating gives CASSRETGELFF. The chain employs TRBV7-6 and TRBJ2-2; D gene uncertain. The CDR3 has 12 amino acids. The germline CDR1 and CDR2 sequences are SGHVS and FNYEAQ. V lost 6 bases and J 8 bases, leaving 10 bases between the germline ends.